A single sample gave rise to the 13 T cell receptor beta chains below, sequenced in a study of beta chain features in type 1 diabetes. Notes on the study in general: Patients with Type 1 diabetes showed moderately but significantly shorter TCRB CDR3s in all four CD4+ subsets.

The antigens these receptors bind are not known. Expressed TCRB transcripts were sequenced after all isolated RNA was converted to cDNA. Assay: immunoSEQ multiplex PCR; the TCRdb copy retains only in-frame clones and omits some. The data contain approximately 730,000 clones, 13% of them singletons. Sequences were obtained from naive CD4+ T cells from blood. The receptors derive from a young man with type 1 diabetes.

This clone has just a few counts. This chain connects TRBV2 to TRBJ2-5, with a possible D match to TRBD1 (6 bases). The V end lost 5 bases, the J end lost 0 bases, and 7 bases lay between the germline ends. The length of the CDR3 is 13 residues. Germline V CDR1 and CDR2: SNHLY, FYNNEI. This CDR3 is CASSRQDQETQYF. The CDR3 DNA reads as TGTGCCAGCAGTCGACAGGACCAAGAGACCCAGTACTTC.

The chain has TRBV27 and TRBJ1-4; D call uncertain. The CDR3 runs 14 residues. Germline V gene sequence: CDR1 MNHEY, CDR2 SMNVEV (reference sequence). The V gene lost 5 bases and the J gene lost 6 bases, with 13 bases spanning the gap. CDR3 loop: CASSHRTLDEKLFF. CDR3 sequence (DNA): TGTGCCAGCAGTCACCGGACTCTGGATGAAAAACTGTTTTTT.

This clone was detected only a few times. V and J are TRBV7-8 and TRBJ2-5, with 7 positions matching TRBD1. Germline V gene data show CDR1 as SGHVS and CDR2 as FQNEAQ. The CDR3 is 15 amino acids. J gave up 5 bases and V 5 bases, and 11 bases lay outside the gene matches. CDR3: CASSTTWTGPETQYF. DNA for the CDR3: TGTGCCAGCAGCACAACCTGGACAGGTCCGGAGACCCAGTACTTC.

The chain combines TRBV6-1 with TRBJ2-4, with no clear D. V lost 10 bases to trimming and J lost 0 bases, with 13 bases between them. There are 14 residues in the CDR3. Germline values: CDR1 MNHNS, CDR2 SASEGT. The CDR3 coding sequence is TGTGCCACCTTGACAAGCCTAGCCAAAAACATTCAGTACTTC. It specifies CATLTSLAKNIQYF.

A few counts support this clone. The J gene is TRBJ2-1, the V gene TRBV6-5; no definite D call. The CDR3 totals 11 residues. Trimming cost V 5 bases and J 12 bases, with 11 bases left between them. Looked up from germline, CDR1 is MNHEY and CDR2 is SVGAGI. The chain's CDR3 is CASSTEMGQFF. The CDR3 DNA reads TGTGCCAGCAGTACAGAGATGGGGCAGTTCTTC.

The table lists this clone with a few counts. CDR3 sequence reads: CASSFGGRYLGYTF. CDR3 in DNA: TGTGCCAGCAGTTTCGGGGGACGCTATTTGGGCTACACCTTC. J is TRBJ1-2 and V is TRBV28, with a tentative D call TRBD1 (5 bases). There are 14 residues in the CDR3. V was cut by 3 bases and J by 8 bases, with 16 bases left in between. Germline V gene data show CDR1 as MDHEN and CDR2 as SYDVKM.

The chain joins TRBV7-9 to TRBJ2-7, with D maybe TRBD2 (6 bases). Deletions cut 3 bases from V and 3 bases from J, with 15 bases between. The CDR3 extends over 15 amino acids. Germline assignment: CDR1 SEHNR and CDR2 FQNEAQ (reference sequence). CDR3 residues: CASSFSGGVVYEQYF. Written as DNA, the CDR3 is TGTGCCAGCAGCTTTTCAGGAGGGGTAGTCTACGAGCAGTACTTC. The full variable domain, rest sourced from reference TRBV7-9 and TRBJ2-7, is DTGVSQNPRHKITKRGQNVTFRCDPISEHNRLYWYRQTLGQGPEFLTYFQNEAQLEKSRLLSDRFSAERPKGSFSTLEIQRTEQGDSAMYLCASSFSGGVVYEQYFGPGTRLTVT.

The rearrangement links TRBV29-1 to TRBJ1-1; possible D gene TRBD1, 5 bases. Trimming stripped 2 bases from V and 7 bases from J, with 11 bases between. Germline V gene sequence: CDR1 SQVTM, CDR2 ANQGSEA. The CDR3 spans 12 residues. The CDR3 sequence is CSVESRQSEAFF. The CDR3 DNA is TGCAGCGTTGAAAGTCGACAGAGTGAAGCTTTCTTT. The full variable domain, in which reference TRBV29-1 and TRBJ1-1 provide the parts outside the CDR3, is SAVISQKPSRDICQRGTSLTIQCQVDSQVTMMFWYRQQPGQSLTLIATANQGSEATYESGFVIDKFPISRPNLTFSTLTVSNMSPEDSSIYLCSVESRQSEAFFGQGTRLTVV.

Comments on this clone: Other DNA sequences in the sample encode the same CDR3. This chain links TRBV20-1 with TRBJ1-1; D is unclear. V was pared by 6 bases and J by 1 base, with 3 bases between. CDR1 DFQATT and CDR2 SNEGSKA come from the germline V gene (reference sequence). This CDR3 is 10 amino acids long. The CDR3 nucleotides read TGCAGTGCAAAGAACACTGAAGCTTTCTTT. Translation: CSAKNTEAFF.

The chain is built from TRBV9 and TRBJ1-1; 8 bases are a match to TRBD1. This CDR3 comprises 13 residues. Per germline, CDR1 SGDLS and CDR2 YYNGEE. V lost 5 bases, J lost 3 bases, and 3 bases stayed unmatched. This CDR3 is CASRQGEDTEAFF. The CDR3 nucleotides are TGTGCCAGCAGACAGGGGGAGGACACTGAAGCTTTCTTT.

This clone was counted ten times or more. The chain has TRBV10-3 and TRBJ2-5; D is unclear. Trimming stripped 6 bases from V and 5 bases from J, with 19 bases between. CDR1 is ENHRY and CDR2 is SYGVKD in the germline V gene. CDR3 length: 15 residues. The CDR3: CAIRADLPFGETQYF. In nucleotides, the CDR3 is TGTGCCATCAGGGCGGACCTTCCCTTCGGGGAGACCCAGTACTTC.

The rearrangement joins TRBV4-2 to TRBJ1-5; tentatively, D is TRBD1 (6 bases). CDR1 and CDR2 from the germline V gene are LGHNA and YNFKEQ. V lost 0 bases and J 4 bases, leaving 10 bases between the germline ends. The CDR3 spans 15 residues. The CDR3 nucleotides read TGTGCCAGCAGCCAAGATCGCAGGGGTAATCAGCCCCAGCATTTT. This translates into CASSQDRRGNQPQHF.

This clone was observed a handful of times. J is TRBJ2-1 and V is TRBV7-9; 8 bases are shared with TRBD2. The CDR3 is 14 residues long. V dropped 5 bases and J dropped 4; count of bases not matched to a gene: 4. CDR1 is SEHNR and CDR2 is FQNEAQ in the germline V gene (reference sequence). The chain's CDR3 is CASSVSGTYNEQFF. The DNA of the CDR3 is TGTGCCAGCAGCGTTAGCGGGACTTACAATGAGCAGTTCTTC.